This TCR beta chain was recorded in a study of identical twins. Study-level results: Compared with models, monozygotic twins showed more out-of-frame TCR alpha sharing. Cross-sectional statistics underpinned the conclusions; the same donors were not followed.

Via MiXCR, TCRdb re-called the 5' RACE reads, giving one row per CDR3 protein. The sample shows approximately 890,000 distinct CDR3 sequences, approximately 13% of them seen only once. The CDR3 length is 15 residues. Germline V gene sequence: CDR1 KGHDR, CDR2 SFDVKD. V lost 1 base and J 13 bases, leaving 22 bases between the germline ends. Remarks on this clonotype: Antigen: not known.

The sample was also linked to a second study, of yellow fever vaccine responses in identical twins. That investigation notes: Each twin's T cell response to the vaccine was reported to look partly convergent and partly personalized.

Sequencing was carried out using PBMCs. This receptor was taken from a woman aged 18-35 years in good health. This rearrangement joins TRBV24-1 to TRBJ2-7; possibly TRBD1 for D (6 bases). CDR3 nucleotides: TGTGCCACCAGTGATTTTAGTGGACAGAAGATTGAGCGTTACGTC. This encodes CATSDFSGQKIERYV.